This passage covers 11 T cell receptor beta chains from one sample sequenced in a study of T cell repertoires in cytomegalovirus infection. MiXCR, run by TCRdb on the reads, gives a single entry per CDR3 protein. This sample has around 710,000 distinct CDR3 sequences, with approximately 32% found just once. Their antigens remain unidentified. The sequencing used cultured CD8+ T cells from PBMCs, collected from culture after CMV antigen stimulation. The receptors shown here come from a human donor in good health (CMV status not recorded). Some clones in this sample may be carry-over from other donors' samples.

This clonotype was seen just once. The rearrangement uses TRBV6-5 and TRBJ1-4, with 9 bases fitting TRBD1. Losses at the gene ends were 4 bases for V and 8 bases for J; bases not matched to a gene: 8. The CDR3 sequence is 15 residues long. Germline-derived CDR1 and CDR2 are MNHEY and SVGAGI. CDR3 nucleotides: TGTGCCAGCAGTTCGACAGGGGGTTGGAGGGAAAAACTGTTTTTT. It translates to CASSSTGGWREKLFF.

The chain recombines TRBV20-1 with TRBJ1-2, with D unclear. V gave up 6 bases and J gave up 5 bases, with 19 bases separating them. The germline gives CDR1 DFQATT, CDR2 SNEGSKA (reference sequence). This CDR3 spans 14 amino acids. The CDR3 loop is CSATDGRGVYGYTF. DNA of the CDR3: TGCAGTGCCACGGATGGCCGAGGTGTTTATGGCTACACCTTC.

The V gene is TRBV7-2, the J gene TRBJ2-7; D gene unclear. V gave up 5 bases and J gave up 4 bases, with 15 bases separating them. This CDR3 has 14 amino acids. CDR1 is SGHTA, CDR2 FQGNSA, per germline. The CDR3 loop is CASSDGPLLYEQYV. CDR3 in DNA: TGTGCCAGCAGCGATGGTCCCCTCCTGTACGAGCAGTACGTC.

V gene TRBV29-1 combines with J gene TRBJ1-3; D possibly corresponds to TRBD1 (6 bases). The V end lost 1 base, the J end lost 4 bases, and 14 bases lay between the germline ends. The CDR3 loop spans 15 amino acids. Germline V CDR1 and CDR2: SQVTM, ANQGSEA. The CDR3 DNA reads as TGCAGCGTTGAAGCATGGGGGGCGCGCGGAAACACCATATATTTT. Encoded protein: CSVEAWGARGNTIYF.

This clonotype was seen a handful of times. The CDR3 nucleotides read TGTGCCATCAGTGAGTCGGACGCATCCTACAATGAGCAGTTCTTC. This sequence encodes CAISESDASYNEQFF. The chain employs TRBV10-3 and TRBJ2-1, with no clear D. Trimming pared 0 bases from V and 1 base from J, leaving 7 bases between. This CDR3 region has 15 residues. Germline CDR1 and CDR2: ENHRY and SYGVKD.

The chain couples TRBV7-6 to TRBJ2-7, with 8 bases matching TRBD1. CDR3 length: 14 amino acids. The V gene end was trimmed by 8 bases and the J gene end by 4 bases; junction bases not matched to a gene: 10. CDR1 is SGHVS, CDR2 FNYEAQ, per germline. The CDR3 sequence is CASAKGQGSYEQYF. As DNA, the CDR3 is TGTGCCAGCGCGAAAGGACAGGGTAGTTACGAGCAGTACTTC.

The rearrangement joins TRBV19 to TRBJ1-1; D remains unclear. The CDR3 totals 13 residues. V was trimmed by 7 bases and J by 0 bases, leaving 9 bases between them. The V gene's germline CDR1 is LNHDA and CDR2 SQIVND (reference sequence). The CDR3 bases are TGTGCCAGTAACACCGGCATGAACACTGAAGCTTTCTTT. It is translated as CASNTGMNTEAFF.

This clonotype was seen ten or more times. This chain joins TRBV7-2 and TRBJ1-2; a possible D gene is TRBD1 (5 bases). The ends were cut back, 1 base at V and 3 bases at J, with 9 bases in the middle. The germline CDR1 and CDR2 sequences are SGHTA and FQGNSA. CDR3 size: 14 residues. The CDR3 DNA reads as TGTGCCAGCAGCTTAGGAGGGGCGGACTATGGCTACACCTTC. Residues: CASSLGGADYGYTF.

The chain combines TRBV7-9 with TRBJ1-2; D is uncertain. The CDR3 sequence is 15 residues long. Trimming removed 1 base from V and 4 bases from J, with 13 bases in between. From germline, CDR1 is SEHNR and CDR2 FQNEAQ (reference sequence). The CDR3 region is CASSLGLKELYGYTF. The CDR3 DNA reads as TGTGCCAGCAGCTTAGGATTGAAGGAGCTCTATGGCTACACCTTC.

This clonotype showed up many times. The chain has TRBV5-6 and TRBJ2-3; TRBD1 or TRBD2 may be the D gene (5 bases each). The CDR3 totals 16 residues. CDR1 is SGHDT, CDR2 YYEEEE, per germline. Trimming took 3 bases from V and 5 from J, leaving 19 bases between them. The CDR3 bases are TGTGCCAGCAGCTATCTCGGGACGTCAAAGAGAGATACGCAGTATTTT. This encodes CASSYLGTSKRDTQYF.

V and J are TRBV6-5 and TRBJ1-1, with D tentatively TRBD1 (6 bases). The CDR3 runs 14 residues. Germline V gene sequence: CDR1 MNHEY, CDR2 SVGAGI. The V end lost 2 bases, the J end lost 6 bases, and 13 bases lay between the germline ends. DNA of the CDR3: TGTGCCAGCAGTTACGGCGGGGGGCTCTCTGAAGCTTTCTTT. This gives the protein CASSYGGGLSEAFF.